Presented here are 7 T cell receptor beta chains from one specimen sequenced in a study of T cells in localized non-small cell lung cancer. Data came from immunoSEQ multiplex PCR; TCRdb stores just in-frame clones and leaves some out. The sample lists fewer than 9,000 clones, approximately 90% occurring once. Sequencing used peripheral blood mononuclear cells, obtained before any cancer treatment. All receptors come from a male donor older than 55 with stage II lung adenocarcinoma.

The chain combines TRBV19 with TRBJ1-1; D uncertain. Germline V gene data show CDR1 as LNHDA and CDR2 as SQIVND (reference sequence). The V and J ends lost 1 base and 0 bases respectively, with 9 bases between them. The CDR3 length is 15 residues. CDR3 DNA sequence: TGTGCCAGTAGTATAGGGGCGACACTGAACACTGAAGCTTTCTTT. Protein: CASSIGATLNTEAFF.

The chain uses TRBV28 and TRBJ1-3; D unclear. Per the germline V gene, CDR1 is MDHEN and CDR2 is SYDVKM. CDR3 length: 16 amino acids. Trimming left V 1 base short and J 0 bases short, with 10 bases between. CDR3 DNA sequence: TGTGCCAGCAGTTTATTGATGGGAGTCTCTGGAAACACCATATATTTT. It yields the protein CASSLLMGVSGNTIYF.

The chain joins TRBV5-4 to TRBJ2-2; 8 positions match TRBD2. With 2 bases clipped from V and 1 base from J, the junction kept 7 bases outside the gene matches. The length of the CDR3 is 17 residues. Germline V gives CDR1 SGHNT, CDR2 YYREEE (reference sequence). CDR3 protein: CASSFSGRGENTGELFF. The CDR3 coding sequence is TGTGCCAGCAGCTTTTCCGGGCGGGGGGAGAACACCGGGGAGCTGTTTTTT.

The chain uses TRBV7-8 and TRBJ1-1, with no clear D. The V end lost 1 base, the J end lost 3 bases, and 0 bases lay between the germline ends. The CDR3 has 11 amino acids. Germline CDR1 SGHVS, CDR2 FQNEAQ. CDR3 DNA: TGTGCCAGCAGCTTAGACACTGAAGCTTTCTTT. This sequence encodes CASSLDTEAFF. Full variable domain (remainder filled in from reference TRBV7-8 and TRBJ1-1): GAGVSQSPRYKVAKRGQDVALRCDPISGHVSLFWYQQALGQGPEFLTYFQNEAQLDKSGLPSDRFFAERPEGSVSTLKIQRTQQEDSAVYLCASSLDTEAFFGQGTRLTVV.

The CDR3 coding sequence is TGTGCCAGCAGCAGGGGCGTAATCTACGAGCAGTACTTC. It codes for CASSRGVIYEQYF. The chain has TRBV12-1 and TRBJ2-5; the D segment call TRBD1 is taken from the table without a DNA check. The DNA end is a closer match to TRBJ2-7, so the J assignment may be wrong. TRBV12-1 is deemed a pseudogene. The CDR3 runs 13 residues.

The gene calls are TRBV7-2 and TRBJ1-4; D is undetermined. Germline CDR1 and CDR2: SGHTA and FQGNSA. Trimming stripped 1 base from V and 0 bases from J, with 9 bases between. This CDR3 is built from 16 residues. CDR3 coding DNA: TGTGCCAGCAGCTTAGTCCGGGGAGCAACTAATGAAAAACTGTTTTTT. As protein: CASSLVRGATNEKLFF.

V and J are TRBV6-1 and TRBJ2-2; TRBD2 matches 9 bases. With 10 bases clipped from V and 7 bases from J, the junction kept 13 bases outside the gene matches. Germline V gene lookup returns CDR1 MNHNS and CDR2 SASEGT. This CDR3 is 15 amino acids long. The CDR3 DNA follows: TGTGCCATCAAGAAAGCTAGCGGGGCTCACGGGGAGCTGTTTTTT. Residues: CAIKKASGAHGELFF.